A single sample gave rise to the 23 T cell receptor beta chains below, sequenced in a study of CD4 T cells in relation to SARS-CoV-2 and coronaviruses. Antigens for these TCRs are unknown. Before the COVID-19 pandemic, during about 2010-2018, CD4+ T cells were taken from unexposed donors. Isolation of CD4+ T cells took place after about eleven days in culture. The data were produced by immunoSEQ multiplex PCR, yet TCRdb's version contains in-frame clones alone and is incomplete. The sample holds 20,000 or so clones, just under 80% seen once. The sample comprised CD4+ T cells from PBMCs, cultured in vitro. Receptor source: a human donor in good health.

The rearrangement links TRBV28 to TRBJ1-1, with D unresolved. CDR1 and CDR2 from the germline V gene are MDHEN and SYDVKM. The CDR3 totals 17 residues. Between the trimmed V and J ends, which lost 3 bases and 0 bases, there was a span of 17 bases. Here the CDR3 DNA reads TGTGCCAGCAGTTTTCCTGCCCAAGGACGGTTGAACACTGAAGCTTTCTTT. Protein: CASSFPAQGRLNTEAFF.

The chain combines TRBV29-1 with TRBJ1-3; D might be TRBD1 (5 bases). The CDR3 extends over 14 amino acids. The V gene lost 4 bases and the J gene lost 0 bases, with 10 bases spanning the gap. The germline gives CDR1 SQVTM, CDR2 ANQGSEA. CDR3 nucleotides: TGCAGCGTTGGGACACCTAGCTCTGGAAACACCATATATTTT. Residues: CSVGTPSSGNTIYF.

The chain joins TRBV18 to TRBJ2-1; 8 positions agree with TRBD1. This CDR3 is built from 15 residues. With 10 bases clipped from V and 0 bases from J, the junction kept 8 bases outside the gene matches. CDR1 is KGHSH and CDR2 is LQKENI in the germline V gene. The CDR3 nucleotides are TGTGCCACATCCCCGGGACAGGTCTCCTACAATGAGCAGTTCTTC. It yields the protein CATSPGQVSYNEQFF.

The CDR3 nucleotides are TGCGCCAGCAGCCCCGGGACTATATCCTACGAGCAGTACTTC. Translated: CASSPGTISYEQYF. The chain uses TRBV4-1 and TRBJ2-7; TRBD2 matches at 7 bases. The CDR3 loop spans 14 amino acids. J lost 1 base, V lost 4 bases, and 4 bases had no gene match. Looked up from germline, CDR1 is MGHRA and CDR2 is YSYEKL.

This chain joins TRBV2 and TRBJ2-7; a weak D match, TRBD2 (5 bases). CDR3 size: 14 residues. The germline V gene has CDR1 SNHLY and CDR2 FYNNEI. Trimming pared 6 bases from V and 0 bases from J, leaving 12 bases between. CDR3: CASRRTQSSYEQYF. The CDR3 nucleotides read TGTGCCAGCAGGCGGACTCAGAGCTCCTACGAGCAGTACTTC.

The V call is TRBV6-2 or TRBV6-3, the J call TRBJ1-2; TRBD1 matches at 11 bases. Germline CDR1 reads MNHEY; CDR2 reads SVGEGT. The CDR3 totals 13 residues. V shed 6 bases, J shed 5 bases, and the junction held 2 bases outside the gene matches. In DNA, the CDR3 is TGTGCCAGCAGCCGGGACAGGGGGTATGGCTACACCTTC. Translation: CASSRDRGYGYTF.

The chain recombines TRBV10-3 with TRBJ1-1, with 7 bases matching TRBD1. J lost 1 base, V lost 10 bases, and 6 bases had no gene match. Germline CDR1 and CDR2: ENHRY and SYGVKD. The CDR3 has 13 amino acids. This chain's CDR3 is CATRQGPNTEAFF. In DNA form, the CDR3 reads TGTGCCACCCGACAGGGTCCGAACACTGAAGCTTTCTTT.

V usage is TRBV28 and J usage is TRBJ1-2; the D is unclear. Germline V gives CDR1 MDHEN, CDR2 SYDVKM. The V end lost 5 bases, the J end lost 6 bases, and 10 bases lay between the germline ends. The CDR3 covers 12 residues. The CDR3 sequence: CASSTNLNGYTF. In nucleotides, the CDR3 is TGTGCCAGCAGTACAAATCTAAATGGCTACACCTTC.

The rearrangement uses TRBV2 and TRBJ2-1; no firm D call. Deletions cut 9 bases from V and 10 bases from J, with 10 bases between. The CDR3 totals 10 residues. CDR1 is SNHLY, CDR2 FYNNEI, per germline. The CDR3 sequence: CASSRREQFF. In DNA form, the CDR3 reads TGTGCCAGTTCACGTAGGGAGCAGTTCTTC.

The chain has TRBV21-1 and TRBJ2-3; the tabulated D call, TRBD2, remains unverified against the DNA. TRBV21-1 is deemed a pseudogene. The CDR3 loop spans 15 amino acids. CDR3 amino acids: CASSKLAGLADTQYF. The CDR3 nucleotides read TGTGCCAGCAGCAAGCTAGCGGGCTTGGCAGATACGCAGTATTTT.

This clone was found once. The chain joins TRBV5-8 to TRBJ2-3, with D hard to call. V was clipped by 3 bases and J by 6 bases, with 14 bases between them. This CDR3 spans 14 amino acids. Germline V gene sequence: CDR1 SGHTS, CDR2 YDEGEE. CDR3 DNA: TGTGCCAGCAGCTCCGACCCACGGACGGATACGCAGTATTTT. Protein: CASSSDPRTDTQYF.

The chain uses TRBV2 and TRBJ2-2; D is tentatively TRBD1 or TRBD2 (5 bases each). Germline V gene data show CDR1 as SNHLY and CDR2 as FYNNEI. The V end lost 5 bases, the J end lost 4 bases, and 14 bases lay between the germline ends. This CDR3 has 15 residues. The CDR3 here is CASSSGRYLTGELFF. Here the CDR3 DNA reads TGTGCCAGCAGTTCGGGACGGTACCTCACCGGGGAGCTGTTTTTT.

The rearrangement uses TRBV28 and TRBJ1-5, with D hard to call. The CDR3 is 14 amino acids. The V end lost 2 bases, the J end lost 5 bases, and 10 bases lay between the germline ends. CDR1 is MDHEN and CDR2 is SYDVKM in the germline V gene. CDR3 amino acids: CASSLGSAHQPQHF. The CDR3 nucleotides read TGTGCCAGCAGTTTAGGCAGCGCCCATCAGCCCCAGCATTTT. Full variable domain (outside the CDR3, taken from reference TRBV28 and TRBJ1-5): DVKVTQSSRYLVKRTGEKVFLECVQDMDHENMFWYRQDPGLGLRLIYFSYDVKMKEKGDIPEGYSVSREKKERFSLILESASTNQTSMYLCASSLGSAHQPQHFGDGTRLSIL.

The chain combines TRBV6-5 with TRBJ1-1; no firm D call. CDR3 length: 13 amino acids. V dropped 7 bases and J dropped 0 bases, with 9 bases sitting between them. In germline, CDR1 is MNHEY, CDR2 SVGAGI. The CDR3 DNA is TGTGCCAGCAAAGGACTCCTGAACACTGAAGCTTTCTTT. This gives the protein CASKGLLNTEAFF.

This clone came up a few times. V is TRBV27 and J is TRBJ2-6; TRBD1 might be the D (6 bases). The CDR3 sequence is 17 residues long. Deletions cut 5 bases from V and 0 bases from J, with 14 bases between. Germline V CDR1 and CDR2: MNHEY, SMNVEV (reference sequence). This CDR3 reads CASSPTGISSGANVLTF. The DNA for the CDR3 is TGTGCCAGCAGTCCGACAGGTATAAGCTCTGGGGCCAACGTCCTGACTTTC.

This clone turned up a few times. The J gene is TRBJ2-1, the V gene TRBV3-1 (or the pseudogene TRBV3-2); D gene unclear. This CDR3 region has 12 residues. With 1 base removed from V and 5 bases from J, the gap between germline ends came to 3 bases. Germline CDR1 reads LGHDT; CDR2 reads YNNKEL (reference sequence). CDR3 sequence: CASSQANNEQFF. CDR3 in DNA: TGTGCCAGCAGCCAAGCCAACAATGAGCAGTTCTTC.

This clone turned up a few times. The V and J genes are TRBV19 and TRBJ1-3, with 8 bases fitting TRBD1. CDR1 and CDR2 from the germline V gene are LNHDA and SQIVND (reference sequence). This CDR3 has 17 residues. V lost 3 bases, J lost 4 bases, and 11 bases stayed unmatched. CDR3: CASSIETATGAGNTIYF. As DNA, the CDR3 is TGTGCCAGTAGTATTGAAACGGCGACAGGGGCCGGAAACACCATATATTTT.

This chain links TRBV19 with TRBJ1-1; no clear D gene. The CDR3 runs 13 residues. Germline lookup yields CDR1 LNHDA and CDR2 SQIVND (reference sequence). V shed 8 bases and J shed 10 bases, with 20 bases lying between them. The CDR3 is CASSPGLVLRAFF. CDR3 bases: TGTGCCAGTTCTCCTGGGCTAGTTCTTCGAGCTTTCTTT.

The V gene is TRBV12-3 or TRBV12-4, the J gene TRBJ2-4, with a weak D call TRBD1 (7 bases). The CDR3 spans 12 residues. The V gene lost 5 bases and the J gene lost 12 bases, with 14 bases spanning the gap. For the CDR3, the DNA is TGTGCCAGCAGTCGCGGGACAGATAGTCAGTACTTC. This encodes CASSRGTDSQYF.

The genes are TRBV4-1 and TRBJ2-5; weak D call: TRBD2 (6 bases). This CDR3 comprises 15 residues. V was cut by 3 bases and J by 5 bases, with 16 bases left in between. The V gene's germline CDR1 is MGHRA and CDR2 YSYEKL. This CDR3 reads CASSQEGSKGETQYF. The CDR3 DNA sequence: TGCGCCAGCAGCCAGGAGGGCAGTAAAGGGGAGACCCAGTACTTC.

This clone is labeled as hyperexpanded (1% or more). V gene TRBV10-3 combines with J gene TRBJ2-3, with a tentative D call TRBD2 (5 bases). This CDR3 is 14 amino acids long. The germline CDR1 and CDR2 sequences are ENHRY and SYGVKD. V lost 6 bases, J lost 1 base, and 11 bases lay in between. The CDR3 loop reads CAIRSGTGTDTQYF. The CDR3 DNA follows: TGTGCCATCAGGAGCGGCACGGGCACAGATACGCAGTATTTT.

This clone is medium-sized within its sample. J is TRBJ1-1 and V is TRBV5-1; D gene uncertain. V gave up 0 bases and J gave up 1 base, with 4 bases separating them. The germline gives CDR1 SGHRS, CDR2 YFSETQ. The CDR3 is made up of 13 amino acids. The CDR3 loop is CASSLDRNTEAFF. CDR3 coding DNA: TGCGCCAGCAGCTTGGACAGGAACACTGAAGCTTTCTTT.

V gene TRBV2 combines with J gene TRBJ1-1; 8 bases match TRBD1. CDR3 length equals 16 residues. V was clipped by 7 bases and J by 0 bases; unmatched bases: 10. Germline CDR1 reads SNHLY; CDR2 reads FYNNEI. The CDR3, as DNA: TGTGCCAGCACCGGACAGGGTGTCTTGGTGAACACTGAAGCTTTCTTT. Translated: CASTGQGVLVNTEAFF.